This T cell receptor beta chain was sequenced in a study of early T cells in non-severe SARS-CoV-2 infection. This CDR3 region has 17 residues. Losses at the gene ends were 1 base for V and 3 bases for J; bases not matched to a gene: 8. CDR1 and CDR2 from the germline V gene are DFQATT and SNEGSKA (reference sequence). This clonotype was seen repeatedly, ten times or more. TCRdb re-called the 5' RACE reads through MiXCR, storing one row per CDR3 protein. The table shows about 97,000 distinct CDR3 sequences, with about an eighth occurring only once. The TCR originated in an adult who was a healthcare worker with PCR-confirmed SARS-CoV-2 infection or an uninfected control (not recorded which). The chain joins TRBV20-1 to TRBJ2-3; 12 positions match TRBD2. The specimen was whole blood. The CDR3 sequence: CSARANGLAGRTDTQYF. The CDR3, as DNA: TGCAGTGCTAGAGCTAATGGACTAGCGGGAAGGACAGATACGCAGTATTTT.